This T cell receptor beta chain was observed in a study of OX40 agonist ivuxolimab in advanced cancers. Across the study: Dose-escalation patients were diagnosed with hepatocellular carcinoma, melanoma, renal cell cancer or head and neck cancer.

Here immunoSEQ multiplex PCR was the method, and the copy in TCRdb shows in-frame clones only, minus some. Of approximately 47,000 clones in the sample, about 83% were seen once. Study results and limitations: Certain nonresponders likewise exhibited a low normalized T-cell clonal expansion. CD8+ T cells (on average) carried more expanded clones than CD4+ T cells.

This clone was detected once. Its antigen is currently unknown. This CDR3 is built from 15 residues. With 4 bases clipped from V and 1 base from J, the junction kept 4 bases outside the gene matches. Germline assignment: CDR1 LNHDA and CDR2 SQIVND (reference sequence). Excluded were patients having autoimmune disease history or systemic immunosuppression. This rearrangement joins TRBV19 to TRBJ2-3; 8 bases agree with TRBD2. The material was CD4+ or CD8+ T cells sorted from blood, obtained in a trial of the OX40 agonist ivuxolimab. The sequence came from an adult with an advanced solid tumor such as melanoma, head and neck, liver or kidney cancer. This chain's CDR3 is CASSTRTSRTDTQYF. CDR3 in DNA: TGTGCCAGTAGTACTCGGACTAGCCGCACAGATACGCAGTATTTT.